This T cell receptor beta chain was profiled in a study of T-cell reconstitution after alpha-beta-depleted transplantation in children (dated by TCRdb to the mid-2010s). Background for the entire study: Using TCR repertoire profiling, the study quantitatively followed how T-cell immune reconstitution unfolded in children after TCRalphabeta/CD19-depleted allogeneic hematopoietic cell transplantation. General study outcomes and caveats: In some patients, the high TCRbeta diversity seen at day 60 was put down to recipient T cells and intrathymic progenitors that had survived conditioning. Apparently early alphabetaT-cell count recovery about two months after transplant reportedly relied on only several hundred rapidly expanded clones derived from non-depleted graft cells. The frequencies of hyperexpanded clones fell over the following months, and after one year, T-cell counts and TCRbeta diversity were mostly attributed to newly produced T cells.

Per the publication, the treatment or condition label means: allogeneic hematopoietic cell transplantation with graft depleted of TCRalphabeta T cells and CD19 B cells. Transplant recipients were children who received TCRalphabeta/CD19-depleted allogeneic hematopoietic cell grafts. This clonotype was seen at least ten times. Its antigen is currently not known. Within one base of it there is no much larger clone, and no base qualities were kept. From cysteine to phenylalanine, the CDR3 is 15 amino acids long. Here the CDR3 DNA is all that survives: 45 bases in frame from base 1. CDR1 LNHDA and CDR2 SQIVND were looked up in the germline V gene (reference sequence). Ends trimmed: V by 6 bases, J by 2 bases; bases unmatched to a gene: 10. The library relied on PCR. Sequencing took place on an Illumina HiSeq 2500. TCR libraries were prepared with molecular barcoding, using unique molecular identifiers to normalize TCRbeta repertoire quantification. The public reads were reprocessed in TCRdb via fastp at Q25 and MiXCR, keeping in-frame beta chains. Rows matching on CDR3 protein sequence are summarized as one entry with the most common DNA and genes. The sample yields about 200,000 distinct CDR3 sequences; 6.3% were counted once. The ten largest clones add up to 4.5% to 5.5% of the sample.

The specimen was PBMCs, collected before TCRalphabeta/CD19-depleted stem cell transplant. This receptor was identified in a girl under two years old with combined immunodeficiency, due to receive a stem cell transplant. This sequence uses TRBV19 and TRBJ2-7, with 7 bases matching TRBD2. The CDR3 region has the sequence CASSPVQRGPYEQYF. The base sequence is TGTGCCAGTAGCCCTGTCCAGCGGGGCCCCTACGAGCAGTACTTC. The variable domain in full, with residues beyond the CDR3 obtained from the reference TRBV19 and TRBJ2-7 genes, is DGGITQSPKYLFRKEGQNVTLSCEQNLNHDAMYWYRQDPGQGLRLIYYSQIVNDFQKGDIAEGYSVSREKKESFPLTVTSAQKNPTAFYLCASSPVQRGPYEQYFGPGTRLTVT.